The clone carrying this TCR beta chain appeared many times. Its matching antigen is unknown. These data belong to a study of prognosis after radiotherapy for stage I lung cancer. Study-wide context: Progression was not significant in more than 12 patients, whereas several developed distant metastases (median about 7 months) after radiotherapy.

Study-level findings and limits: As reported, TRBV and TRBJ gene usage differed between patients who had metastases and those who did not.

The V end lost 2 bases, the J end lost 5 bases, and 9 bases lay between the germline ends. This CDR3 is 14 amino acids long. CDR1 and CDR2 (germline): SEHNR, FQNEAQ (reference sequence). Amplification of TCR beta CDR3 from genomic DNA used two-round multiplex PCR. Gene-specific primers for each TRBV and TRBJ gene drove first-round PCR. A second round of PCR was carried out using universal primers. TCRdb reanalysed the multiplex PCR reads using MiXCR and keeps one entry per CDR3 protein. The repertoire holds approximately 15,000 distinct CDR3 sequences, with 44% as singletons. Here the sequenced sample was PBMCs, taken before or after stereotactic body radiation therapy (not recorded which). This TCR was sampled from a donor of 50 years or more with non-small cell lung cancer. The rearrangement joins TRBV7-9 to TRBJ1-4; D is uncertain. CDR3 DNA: TGTGCCAGCAGCTTAAACCAGGTCAATGAAAAACTGTTTTTT. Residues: CASSLNQVNEKLFF. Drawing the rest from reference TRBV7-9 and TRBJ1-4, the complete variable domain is DTGVSQNPRHKITKRGQNVTFRCDPISEHNRLYWYRQTLGQGPEFLTYFQNEAQLEKSRLLSDRFSAERPKGSFSTLEIQRTEQGDSAMYLCASSLNQVNEKLFFGSGTQLSVL.